Shown below are 25 T cell receptor beta chains from a single sample sequenced in a study of cytotoxic CD8 clonotypes in ibrutinib-treated CLL. Repertoires were generated with immunoSEQ multiplex PCR, while TCRdb's copy carries only in-frame clones and drops some. The sample has 9,500 to 15,000 clones, roughly 60% seen once. The sample in question was PBMCs, obtained before ibrutinib treatment. These receptors were collected from a human donor with chronic lymphocytic leukemia.

The J gene is TRBJ2-3, the V gene TRBV15; TRBD1 agrees at 7 bases. Germline V CDR1 and CDR2: LNHNV, YYDKDF (reference sequence). Unmatched junction bases numbered 1, after V lost 1 base and J lost 6 bases. The CDR3 sequence is 13 residues long. CDR3 coding DNA: TGTGCCACCAGCAGAGTCAGGGGGGATACGCAGTATTTT. Its translation: CATSRVRGDTQYF.

The V call is TRBV25-1, the J call TRBJ2-3; D gene uncertain. CDR1 and CDR2 from the germline V gene are MGHDK and SYGVNS. Trimming took off 1 base at V and 3 bases at J, with 11 bases between the two ends. The CDR3 runs to 15 residues. The CDR3 sequence is CASSESQWITDTQYF. Written as DNA, the CDR3 is TGTGCCAGCAGTGAATCCCAGTGGATTACAGATACGCAGTATTTT.

This clone has a single count. The gene calls are TRBV6-1 and TRBJ2-7, with TRBD2 identical over 12 bases. CDR1 is MNHNS, CDR2 SASEGT, per germline. The CDR3 is 17 amino acids. Germline trimming cut 2 bases from V and 1 base from J; bases unmatched to any gene: 6. The CDR3 DNA is TGTGCCAGCAGTGAACGTCTAGCGGGGGGGGATTCCTACGAGCAGTACTTC. This gives the protein CASSERLAGGDSYEQYF.

This chain joins TRBV7-9 and TRBJ1-2; TRBD1 might be the D (5 bases). Trimming pared 7 bases from V and 6 bases from J, leaving 18 bases between. There are 14 residues in the CDR3. Germline lookup yields CDR1 SEHNR and CDR2 FQNEAQ (reference sequence). For the CDR3, the DNA is TGTGCCAGCACCCCGAGCGGCAGGGTGGATGGCTACACCTTC. As protein: CASTPSGRVDGYTF.

The chain combines TRBV12-5 with TRBJ1-1; tentatively, D is TRBD1 (6 bases). Germline V lookup: CDR1 LGHNT, CDR2 FRNRAP. V dropped 5 bases and J dropped 3 bases, with 13 bases sitting between them. The CDR3 totals 14 residues. CDR3 sequence reads: CASGPRGGDTEAFF. In DNA, the CDR3 is TGTGCTAGTGGTCCCAGGGGAGGCGACACTGAAGCTTTCTTT.

The chain carries TRBV9 and TRBJ2-7; 9 nucleotides agree with TRBD1. Germline CDR1 reads SGDLS; CDR2 reads YYNGEE. The CDR3 contains 18 residues. V shed 0 bases, J shed 3 bases, and the junction held 13 bases outside the gene matches. The CDR3 region is CASSVGAFPGQGVYEQYF. DNA of the CDR3: TGTGCCAGCAGCGTAGGGGCCTTTCCGGGACAGGGAGTCTACGAGCAGTACTTC. Full variable domain (rest looked up from reference TRBV9 and TRBJ2-7): DSGVTQTPKHLITATGQRVTLRCSPRSGDLSVYWYQQSLDQGLQFLIQYYNGEERAKGNILERFSAQQFPDLHSELNLSSLELGDSALYFCASSVGAFPGQGVYEQYFGPGTRLTVT.

The sample holds a few counts of this clone. This chain connects TRBV9 to TRBJ1-5; TRBD1 agrees at 8 bases. V gave up 4 bases and J gave up 4 bases; unmatched junction bases: 7. The CDR3 spans 15 residues. Germline CDR1 reads SGDLS; CDR2 reads YYNGEE. CDR3 DNA: TGTGCCAGCAGCCCAACAGGGGGAAGTAATCAGCCCCAGCATTTT. It yields the protein CASSPTGGSNQPQHF. The whole variable domain, filled in from reference TRBV9 and TRBJ1-5, reads DSGVTQTPKHLITATGQRVTLRCSPRSGDLSVYWYQQSLDQGLQFLIQYYNGEERAKGNILERFSAQQFPDLHSELNLSSLELGDSALYFCASSPTGGSNQPQHFGDGTRLSIL.

This chain connects TRBV28 to TRBJ2-3; maybe TRBD2 (7 bases). Germline V gene sequence: CDR1 MDHEN, CDR2 SYDVKM. The V gene lost 6 bases and the J gene lost 5 bases, with 15 bases spanning the gap. The CDR3 has 14 amino acids. The CDR3 nucleotides are TGTGCCAGCAGCCCCAAGGGGGGGATAGATACGCAGTATTTT. This gives the protein CASSPKGGIDTQYF.

The chain has TRBV28 and TRBJ2-4, with D possibly matching TRBD1 (6 bases). V was trimmed by 3 bases and J by 6 bases, leaving 9 bases between them. CDR3 length: 13 residues. Germline values: CDR1 MDHEN, CDR2 SYDVKM. CDR3 in amino acids: CASSLQDRNIQYF. In nucleotides, the CDR3 is TGTGCCAGCAGTTTGCAGGACAGAAACATTCAGTACTTC.

This clone rates as large. This chain joins TRBV19 and TRBJ1-5, with 10 bases that match TRBD1. This CDR3 contains 14 residues. Germline V gene lookup returns CDR1 LNHDA and CDR2 SQIVND (reference sequence). V lost 9 bases, J lost 5 bases, and 7 bases stayed unmatched. The CDR3 spells CASGQGDVDQPQHF. CDR3 DNA sequence: TGTGCCAGCGGACAGGGGGATGTAGATCAGCCCCAGCATTTT.

V gene TRBV28 combines with J gene TRBJ1-2; no reliable D call. In germline, CDR1 is MDHEN, CDR2 SYDVKM. V gave up 3 bases and J gave up 8 bases, with 22 bases separating them. The CDR3 covers 16 residues. CDR3 nucleotides: TGTGCCAGCAGTTTGAGTCTCGGACTGTTCCGCGGGGGCTACACCTTC. Residues: CASSLSLGLFRGGYTF.

The chain recombines TRBV18 with TRBJ1-5, with 10 bases that match TRBD1. V lost 5 bases to trimming and J lost 2 bases; unmatched junction nucleotides: 3. CDR3 length: 15 amino acids. Germline loops: CDR1 KGHSH, CDR2 LQKENI. CDR3 coding DNA: TGTGCCAGCTCAGCCGGACAGGGGGGCAATCAGCCCCAGCATTTT. Its protein is CASSAGQGGNQPQHF.

The rearrangement links TRBV6-5 to TRBJ2-1, with D unclear. The CDR3 spans 13 residues. Trimming cost V 6 bases and J 2 bases, with 8 bases left between them. CDR1 and CDR2 from the germline V gene are MNHEY and SVGAGI. The CDR3 sequence: CASRKLAYNEQFF. Written as DNA, the CDR3 is TGTGCCAGCAGGAAGTTGGCCTACAATGAGCAGTTCTTC.

This sequence joins TRBV5-1 and TRBJ2-1; 10 positions agree with TRBD2. Germline CDR1 is SGHRS and CDR2 is YFSETQ. The CDR3 is 16 amino acids. Germline trimming cut 4 bases from V and 8 bases from J; bases unmatched to any gene: 12. Written as DNA, the CDR3 is TGCGCCAGCAGCCTTACCCCGGGACTAGCGTCGGATGAGCAGTTCTTC. Residues: CASSLTPGLASDEQFF.

This chain uses TRBV10-3 with TRBJ2-2; 7 bases agree with TRBD1. The V and J ends lost 9 bases and 5 bases, in that order; junction bases with no gene match: 6. The CDR3 spans 13 residues. Per germline, CDR1 ENHRY and CDR2 SYGVKD. CDR3 DNA sequence: TGTGCCATTACAGGGGATTCTACCGGGGAGCTGTTTTTT. Translation gives CAITGDSTGELFF.

This clone was recorded only once. V usage is TRBV2 and J usage is TRBJ1-4, with a possible D match to TRBD1 (6 bases). CDR1 and CDR2 from the germline V gene are SNHLY and FYNNEI. The CDR3 loop spans 15 amino acids. V was pared by 6 bases and J by 5 bases, with 16 bases between. CDR3 in DNA: TGTGCCAGCAGGACACAGGGATTCACCAATGAAAAACTGTTTTTT. This encodes CASRTQGFTNEKLFF.

This clone qualifies as medium-sized. The chain carries TRBV7-9 and TRBJ2-1; D is undetermined. Germline V gives CDR1 SEHNR, CDR2 FQNEAQ (reference sequence). The V and J ends lost 5 bases and 13 bases respectively, with 3 bases between them. The CDR3 contains 8 residues. CDR3 DNA: TGTGCCAGCAGCACTCAGTTCTTC. As protein: CASSTQFF.

The V call is TRBV9, the J call TRBJ1-4; 8 positions match TRBD1. This CDR3 has 14 amino acids. The trim removed 3 bases at V and 7 bases at J, leaving 5 bases unmatched. The V gene's germline CDR1 is SGDLS and CDR2 YYNGEE. CDR3: CASSAGQGGEKLFF. CDR3 nucleotide sequence: TGTGCCAGCAGCGCCGGACAGGGAGGTGAAAAACTGTTTTTT.

The rearrangement joins TRBV30 to TRBJ2-7; no clear D. The CDR3 runs 11 residues. Germline-derived CDR1 and CDR2 are GTSNPN and SVGIG (reference sequence). V lost 0 bases, J lost 7 bases, and 7 bases lay in between. CDR3 residues: CAWSVLGEQYF. As DNA, the CDR3 is TGTGCCTGGAGTGTACTCGGGGAGCAGTACTTC.

V is TRBV6-6 and J is TRBJ2-6; D gene unclear. CDR3 length equals 12 residues. The germline V and J ends were trimmed by 6 bases and 4 bases, with 4 bases remaining between them. Germline assignment: CDR1 MNHNY and CDR2 SVGAGI (reference sequence). CDR3 loop: CASRIGANVLTF. The CDR3 DNA sequence: TGTGCCAGCAGGATCGGGGCCAACGTCCTGACTTTC.

The V gene is TRBV9, the J gene TRBJ2-2; D possibly corresponds to TRBD1 (6 bases). Germline CDR1 reads SGDLS; CDR2 reads YYNGEE. The germline V and J ends were trimmed by 4 bases and 6 bases, with 16 bases remaining between them. The CDR3 is 15 residues long. CDR3 nucleotide sequence: TGTGCCAGCAGCCCCAACCTGTGGGGGCCCGGGGAGCTGTTTTTT. This encodes CASSPNLWGPGELFF.

In this sample, this clone turned up a few times. The CDR3 DNA reads TGTGCCAGCAGCGCGGCAGGCGCTTTGAGGGAGCAGTACTTC. This codes for CASSAAGALREQYF. V usage is TRBV28 and J usage is TRBJ2-7; D remains unclear. Germline V gives CDR1 MDHEN, CDR2 SYDVKM. The CDR3 length is 14 residues. Trimming removed 6 bases at V and 7 bases at J, with 19 bases between.

The sample holds a few counts of this clone. The chain carries TRBV2 and TRBJ1-5, with no clear D. V was trimmed by 5 bases and J by 8 bases, leaving 13 bases between them. Germline lookup yields CDR1 SNHLY and CDR2 FYNNEI. The CDR3 runs to 13 residues. CDR3 protein: CASSPEVVEPQHF. CDR3 nucleotides: TGTGCCAGCAGTCCGGAGGTGGTAGAGCCCCAGCATTTT.

V usage is TRBV7-3 and J usage is TRBJ2-6; D gene uncertain. Trimming took off 1 base at V and 0 bases at J, with 10 bases between the two ends. This CDR3 region has 17 residues. The germline V gene encodes CDR1 SGHTA and CDR2 FQGTGA. CDR3 residues: CASSLSLSGSGANVLTF. DNA for the CDR3: TGTGCCAGCAGCTTAAGTCTTTCGGGCTCTGGGGCCAACGTCCTGACTTTC.

This rearrangement joins TRBV27 to TRBJ2-3; D perhaps matches TRBD2 (7 bases). This CDR3 has 17 amino acids. Trimming removed 6 bases from V and 0 bases from J, with 19 bases in between. Germline CDR1 reads MNHEY; CDR2 reads SMNVEV (reference sequence). CDR3 in amino acids: CASSLLGGRGSTDTQYF. CDR3 DNA: TGTGCCAGCAGCCTATTAGGGGGGAGGGGAAGCACAGATACGCAGTATTTT.